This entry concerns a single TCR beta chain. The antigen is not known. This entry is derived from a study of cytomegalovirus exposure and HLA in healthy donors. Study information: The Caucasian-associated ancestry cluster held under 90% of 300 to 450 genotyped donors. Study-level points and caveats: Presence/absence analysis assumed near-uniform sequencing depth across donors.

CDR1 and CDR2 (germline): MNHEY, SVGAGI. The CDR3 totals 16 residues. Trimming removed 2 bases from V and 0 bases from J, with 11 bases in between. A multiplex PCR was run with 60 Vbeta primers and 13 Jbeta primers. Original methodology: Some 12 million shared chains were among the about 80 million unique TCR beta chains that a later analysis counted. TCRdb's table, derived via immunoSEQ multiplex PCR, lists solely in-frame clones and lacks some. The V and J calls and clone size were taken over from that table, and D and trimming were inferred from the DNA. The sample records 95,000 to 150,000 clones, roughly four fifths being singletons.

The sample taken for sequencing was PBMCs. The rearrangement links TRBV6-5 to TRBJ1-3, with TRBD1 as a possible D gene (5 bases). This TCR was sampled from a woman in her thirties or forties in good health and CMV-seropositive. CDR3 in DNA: TGTGCCAGCAGTTACGGTTCAGGGATCTCTGGAAACACCATATATTTT. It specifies CASSYGSGISGNTIYF.